This record looks at one T cell receptor (beta chain) sequence and its context. The CDR3 contains 15 residues. Germline CDR1 is MNHNS and CDR2 is SASEGT. Trimming took 0 bases from V and 7 from J, leaving 10 bases between them. As originally analysed: Nucleated cell number was recorded as an estimate derived from reference gene primer amplification. Data came from immunoSEQ multiplex PCR; TCRdb stores just in-frame clones and leaves some out. D and trimming were read from the DNA, whereas the V and J calls and clone size are those reported in that table. Of some 41,000 clones in the sample, roughly nine tenths were seen once. The data were taken from a study of blood T cell repertoires in COVID-19. Study-level information: COVID-19 samples, acute and convalescent, were from the United States, Italy and Spain. T cells, B-cell-depleted T cells, or PBMCs supplied cDNA or gDNA.

Sequencing was carried out using peripheral blood. The receptor was derived from a human donor in a cohort sampled during active COVID-19. The gene calls are TRBV6-1 and TRBJ1-6; unclear D gene. The CDR3 nucleotides read TGTGCCAGCAGTGAAGCGGCAGTCTCCAATTCACCCCTCCACTTT. It codes for CASSEAAVSNSPLHF.